These 19 T cell receptor beta chains came from one sample sequenced in a study of blood T cell repertoires in COVID-19. Clones were read by immunoSEQ multiplex PCR, and TCRdb kept only the in-frame ones, dropping some. The data hold 210,000 or so clones, with about 88% observed a single time. Sequenced sample: peripheral blood. The receptors here all came from a woman aged 55-69 years with acute or convalescent COVID-19.

V usage is TRBV3-1 (or the pseudogene TRBV3-2) and J usage is TRBJ1-3, with D perhaps TRBD1 (5 bases). The CDR3 runs to 16 residues. V lost 1 base to trimming and J lost 4 bases, with 14 bases between them. Germline CDR1 LGHDT, CDR2 YNNKEL (reference sequence). CDR3 protein: CASSQGGARRGNTIYF. CDR3 nucleotide sequence: TGTGCCAGCAGCCAAGGGGGCGCACGAAGGGGAAACACCATATATTTT.

The chain employs TRBV9 and TRBJ2-3, with D maybe TRBD1 (5 bases). The germline V and J ends were trimmed by 2 bases and 2 bases, with 6 bases remaining between them. CDR3 length: 13 amino acids. Germline CDR1 and CDR2: SGDLS and YYNGEE. This CDR3 is CASSVDNTDTQYF. DNA of the CDR3: TGTGCCAGCAGCGTGGACAACACAGATACGCAGTATTTT.

This clone has more than one count but fewer than ten. This sequence joins TRBV30 and TRBJ1-3, with D possibly being TRBD1 (6 bases). The germline gives CDR1 GTSNPN, CDR2 SVGIG (reference sequence). Trimming took off 2 bases at V and 2 bases at J, with 7 bases between the two ends. The length of the CDR3 is 13 residues. As DNA, the CDR3 is TGTGCCTGGAGTTCAGGGGCTGGAAACACCATATATTTT. It encodes CAWSSGAGNTIYF.

The chain has TRBV24-1 and TRBJ2-1, with 8 bases aligning to TRBD2. CDR1 is KGHDR and CDR2 is SFDVKD in the germline V gene. This CDR3 region has 15 residues. The trim removed 6 bases at V and 8 bases at J, leaving 11 bases unmatched. The CDR3 loop is CATSRAGAVSDEQFF. DNA for the CDR3: TGTGCCACCAGTCGAGCGGGAGCGGTTAGTGATGAGCAGTTCTTC.

This chain uses TRBV3-1 (or the pseudogene TRBV3-2) with TRBJ2-5, with 7 bases identical to TRBD2. The V segment lost 0 bases and the J segment 7 bases; nucleotides outside the gene matches: 14. CDR3 length: 17 amino acids. Per germline, CDR1 LGHDT and CDR2 YNNKEL (reference sequence). The CDR3 loop reads CASSQEASGMDAGTQYF. DNA for the CDR3: TGTGCCAGCAGCCAAGAAGCTAGCGGCATGGACGCTGGGACCCAGTACTTC.

The chain uses TRBV7-4 and TRBJ2-4; D might be TRBD1 (6 bases). This CDR3 has 16 residues. The V end was cut by 3 bases, the J end by 7 bases, with 19 bases between. Germline CDR1 is SGHVT and CDR2 is SQSDAQ. The CDR3 nucleotides are TGTGCCAGCAGCTTCTACAGGGCGCGGTTTAGGAACATTCAGTACTTC. Its protein is CASSFYRARFRNIQYF.

The J gene is TRBJ2-7, the V gene TRBV11-2; possible D gene TRBD1, 5 bases. Germline CDR1 SGHAT, CDR2 FQNNGV. Trimming left V 0 bases short and J 3 bases short, with 12 bases between. There are 15 residues in the CDR3. The CDR3 DNA sequence: TGTGCCAGCAGCTTAGAAGGTGGGGCCGGCTACGAGCAGTACTTC. Its protein is CASSLEGGAGYEQYF.

This rearrangement joins TRBV18 to TRBJ1-3; D perhaps matches TRBD1 (5 bases). The CDR3 length is 15 residues. Germline CDR1 KGHSH, CDR2 LQKENI. V lost 6 bases and J 1 base, leaving 13 bases between the germline ends. The CDR3 protein is CASSRTRASGNTIYF. The DNA of the CDR3 is TGTGCCAGCTCGCGAACCAGGGCTTCTGGAAACACCATATATTTT.

The chain couples TRBV19 to TRBJ1-4, with no clear D. The CDR3 extends over 16 amino acids. Trimming removed 3 bases at V and 0 bases at J, with 11 bases between. Per the germline V gene, CDR1 is LNHDA and CDR2 is SQIVND (reference sequence). CDR3 coding DNA: TGTGCCAGTAGTATGAACCGGAGTCCAACTAATGAAAAACTGTTTTTT. Encoded protein: CASSMNRSPTNEKLFF.

The CDR3 sequence: CASSPLLAGGPSYEQYF. CDR3 coding DNA: TGTGCCAGCTCACCACTCCTAGCGGGGGGGCCCTCCTACGAGCAGTACTTC. V and J are TRBV18 and TRBJ2-7; 12 bases align to TRBD2. CDR1 KGHSH and CDR2 LQKENI come from the germline V gene. The CDR3 loop spans 17 amino acids. Trimming took 1 base from V and 0 from J; bases not matched to a gene: 4.

The rearrangement links TRBV7-6 to TRBJ1-1; maybe TRBD1 (6 bases). The CDR3 has 15 residues. Germline V gene sequence: CDR1 SGHVS, CDR2 FNYEAQ. V lost 1 base and J lost 4, with 13 bases in between. The CDR3 protein is CASSLGPTGGTEAFF. CDR3 nucleotide sequence: TGTGCCAGCAGCTTAGGCCCGACAGGAGGCACTGAAGCTTTCTTT. The entire variable domain, with the rest obtained from reference TRBV7-6 and TRBJ1-1, is as follows: GAGVSQSPRYKVTKRGQDVALRCDPISGHVSLYWYRQALGQGPEFLTYFNYEAQQDKSGLPNDRFSAERPEGSISTLTIQRTEQRDSAMYRCASSLGPTGGTEAFFGQGTRLTVV.

This rearrangement joins TRBV7-9 to TRBJ2-2; D unclear. Looked up from germline, CDR1 is SEHNR and CDR2 is FQNEAQ (reference sequence). The CDR3 spans 16 residues. Trimming removed 4 bases from V and 4 bases from J, with 16 bases in between. This CDR3 is CASSYPSGWVTGELFF. In DNA, the CDR3 is TGTGCCAGCAGCTACCCCTCAGGCTGGGTCACCGGGGAGCTGTTTTTT.

This clone was seen a single time. The V and J genes are TRBV28 and TRBJ2-7; 8 nucleotides agree with TRBD1. After removal of 8 bases from V and 0 bases from J, the junction contained 18 bases not matched to a gene. This CDR3 has 18 amino acids. CDR1 MDHEN and CDR2 SYDVKM come from the germline V gene. CDR3 sequence (DNA): TGTGCCAGCGGCCCCTTCTGGACAGGGAGCGATAGCTCCTACGAGCAGTACTTC. Protein: CASGPFWTGSDSSYEQYF.

This clone appeared a single time. The sample has other DNA sequences that encode this CDR3 too. J is TRBJ1-1 and V is TRBV5-1; D remains unclear. Germline V gene sequence: CDR1 SGHRS, CDR2 YFSETQ. V dropped 0 bases and J dropped 0 bases, with 9 bases sitting between them. The CDR3 length is 15 residues. The CDR3 region has the DNA TGCGCCAGCAGCTTGGGGCCAGGTTTGAACACTGAAGCTTTCTTT. It yields the protein CASSLGPGLNTEAFF.

This chain joins TRBV27 and TRBJ2-7; 7 nucleotides agree with TRBD1. Germline V gene data show CDR1 as MNHEY and CDR2 as SMNVEV (reference sequence). This CDR3 has 13 amino acids. Trimming removed 6 bases from V and 2 bases from J; junction bases left unmatched: 4. The chain's CDR3 is CASRGTDTYEQYF. For the CDR3, the DNA is TGTGCCAGCAGGGGGACAGACACCTACGAGCAGTACTTC.

This chain joins TRBV19 and TRBJ1-5; 8 bases agree with TRBD1. Germline V gene sequence: CDR1 LNHDA, CDR2 SQIVND (reference sequence). The CDR3 totals 15 residues. Losses at the gene ends were 5 bases for V and 3 bases for J; bases not matched to a gene: 6. DNA for the CDR3: TGTGCCAGTAGTCGGACAGGGAGAAACAATCAGCCCCAGCATTTT. This codes for CASSRTGRNNQPQHF. Variable domain in full (rest from reference TRBV19 and TRBJ1-5): DGGITQSPKYLFRKEGQNVTLSCEQNLNHDAMYWYRQDPGQGLRLIYYSQIVNDFQKGDIAEGYSVSREKKESFPLTVTSAQKNPTAFYLCASSRTGRNNQPQHFGDGTRLSIL.

The chain has TRBV6-5 and TRBJ2-7; 10 positions match TRBD2. With V trimmed by 0 bases and J by 2 bases, 1 base remained unmatched. The CDR3 contains 15 residues. The germline CDR1 and CDR2 sequences are MNHEY and SVGAGI. This chain's CDR3 is CASSYSLAGAYEQYF. DNA for the CDR3: TGTGCCAGCAGTTACTCCCTAGCGGGAGCCTACGAGCAGTACTTC.

The chain recombines TRBV11-2 with TRBJ2-3; possibly TRBD2 for D (5 bases). The germline V and J ends were trimmed by 4 bases and 4 bases, with 12 bases remaining between them. Germline V gives CDR1 SGHAT, CDR2 FQNNGV. The CDR3 covers 14 residues. CDR3 sequence reads: CASSSLAGADTQYF. CDR3 sequence (DNA): TGTGCCAGCAGCTCTCTCGCGGGTGCAGATACGCAGTATTTT.

V is TRBV15 and J is TRBJ2-1; D remains ambiguous. The CDR3 loop spans 13 amino acids. Per germline, CDR1 LNHNV and CDR2 YYDKDF (reference sequence). The V and J ends lost 0 bases and 9 bases respectively, with 9 bases between them. DNA for the CDR3: TGTGCCACCAGCAGAGATCTCCTCCCTGAGCAGTTCTTC. Protein sequence: CATSRDLLPEQFF.